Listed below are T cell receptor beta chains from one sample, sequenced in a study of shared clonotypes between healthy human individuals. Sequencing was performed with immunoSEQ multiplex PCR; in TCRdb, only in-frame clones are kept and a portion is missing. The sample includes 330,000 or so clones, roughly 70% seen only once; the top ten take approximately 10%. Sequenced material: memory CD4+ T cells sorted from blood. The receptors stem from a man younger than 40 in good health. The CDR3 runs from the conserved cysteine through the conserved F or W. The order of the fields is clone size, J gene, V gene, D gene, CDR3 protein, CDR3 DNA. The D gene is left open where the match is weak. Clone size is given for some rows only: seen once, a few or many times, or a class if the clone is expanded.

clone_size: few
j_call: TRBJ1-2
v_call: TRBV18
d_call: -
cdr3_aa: CASSPQSGQDGYTF
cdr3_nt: TGTGCCAGCTCACCACAATCTGGGCAGGATGGCTACACCTTC

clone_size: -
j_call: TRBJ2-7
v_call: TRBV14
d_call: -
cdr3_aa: CASSQLTYEQYF
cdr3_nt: TGTGCCAGCAGCCAACTTACCTACGAGCAGTACTTC

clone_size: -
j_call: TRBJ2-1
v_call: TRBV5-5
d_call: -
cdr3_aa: CASSFLGEQFF
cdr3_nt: TGTGCCAGCAGCTTCTTGGGGGAGCAGTTCTTC

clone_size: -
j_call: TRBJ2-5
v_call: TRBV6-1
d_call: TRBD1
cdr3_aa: CASSQRGQGTQYF
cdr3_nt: TGTGCCAGCAGTCAGAGGGGGCAGGGGACCCAGTACTTC

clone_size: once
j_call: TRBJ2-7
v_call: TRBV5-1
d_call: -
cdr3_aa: CASSFDLFTYEQYF
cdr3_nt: TGCGCCAGCAGCTTCGACTTATTCACCTACGAGCAGTACTTC

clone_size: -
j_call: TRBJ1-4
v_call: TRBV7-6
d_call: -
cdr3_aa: CASSLAGVQNEKLFF
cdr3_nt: TGTGCCAGCAGCTTAGCCGGGGTCCAAAATGAAAAACTGTTTTTT

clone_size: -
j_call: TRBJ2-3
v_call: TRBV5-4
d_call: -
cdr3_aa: CASSQETSSTDTQYF
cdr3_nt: TGTGCCAGCAGCCAAGAGACTTCTAGCACAGATACGCAGTATTTT

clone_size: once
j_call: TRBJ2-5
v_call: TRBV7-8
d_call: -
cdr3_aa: CASSLQAQGTQYF
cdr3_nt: TGTGCCAGCAGCTTACAGGCACAGGGGACCCAGTACTTC

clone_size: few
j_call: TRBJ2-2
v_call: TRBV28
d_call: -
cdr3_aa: CASSLEQTKRELFF
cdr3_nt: TGTGCCAGCAGTTTAGAGCAAACGAAGAGGGAGCTGTTTTTT

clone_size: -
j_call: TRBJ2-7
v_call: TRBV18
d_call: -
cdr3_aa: CASSPDNEQYF
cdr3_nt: TGTGCCAGCTCACCGGACAATGAGCAGTACTTC

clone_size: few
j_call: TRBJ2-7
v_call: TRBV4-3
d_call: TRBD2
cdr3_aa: CASSLGTSGSYEQYF
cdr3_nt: TGCGCCAGCAGCCTTGGGACTAGCGGCTCCTACGAGCAGTACTTC

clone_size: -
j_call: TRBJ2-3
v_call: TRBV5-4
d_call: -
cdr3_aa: CASSQRRGWDTQYF
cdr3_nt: TGTGCCAGCAGCCAGAGGAGGGGGTGGGATACGCAGTATTTT

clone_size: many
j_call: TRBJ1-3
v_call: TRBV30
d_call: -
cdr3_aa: CAWTKSRVSGNTIYF
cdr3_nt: TGTGCCTGGACAAAAAGCAGGGTATCAGGAAACACCATATATTTT

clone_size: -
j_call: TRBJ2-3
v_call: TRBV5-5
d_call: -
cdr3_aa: CASRAPGSDTQYF
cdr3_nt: TGTGCCAGCAGGGCACCAGGGTCAGATACGCAGTATTTT

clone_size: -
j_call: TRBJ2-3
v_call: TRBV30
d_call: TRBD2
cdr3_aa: CAWRTSGTDTQYF
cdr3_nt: TGTGCCTGGAGGACTAGCGGCACAGATACGCAGTATTTT

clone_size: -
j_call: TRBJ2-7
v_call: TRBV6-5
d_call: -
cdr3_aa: CASSYSGQKYEQYF
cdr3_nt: TGTGCCAGCAGTTACTCTGGGCAGAAGTACGAGCAGTACTTC

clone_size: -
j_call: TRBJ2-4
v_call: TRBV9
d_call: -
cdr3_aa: CASSVAPGGNIQYF
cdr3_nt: TGTGCCAGCAGCGTAGCTCCAGGCGGAAACATTCAGTACTTC

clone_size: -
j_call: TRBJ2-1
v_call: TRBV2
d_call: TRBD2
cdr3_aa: CASQRETYNEQFF
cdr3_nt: TGTGCCTCACAGCGGGAGACTTACAATGAGCAGTTCTTC

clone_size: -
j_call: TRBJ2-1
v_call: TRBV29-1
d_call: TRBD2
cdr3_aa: CSAEPTSGSYNEQFF
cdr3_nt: TGCAGCGCCGAACCGACTAGCGGGAGCTACAATGAGCAGTTCTTC

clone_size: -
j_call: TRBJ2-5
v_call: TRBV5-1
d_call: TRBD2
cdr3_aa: CASSGFGAGGETQYF
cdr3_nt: TGCGCCAGCAGCGGCTTCGGGGCGGGAGGGGAGACCCAGTACTTC

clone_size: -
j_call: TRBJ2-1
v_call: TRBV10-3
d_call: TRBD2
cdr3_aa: CAISVLAGTSGGNEQFF
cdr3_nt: TGTGCCATCAGTGTACTAGCGGGCACTTCTGGAGGTAATGAGCAGTTCTTC

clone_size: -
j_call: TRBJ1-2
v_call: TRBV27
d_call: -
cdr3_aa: CASSSVRTPAGGYTF
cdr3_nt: TGTGCCAGCAGTTCCGTTCGGACCCCAGCTGGGGGCTACACCTTC

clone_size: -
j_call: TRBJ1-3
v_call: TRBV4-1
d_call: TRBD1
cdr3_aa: CASSRTGTGGSNSGNTIYF
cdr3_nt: TGCGCCAGCAGCCGAACCGGGACAGGGGGTTCCAACTCTGGAAACACCATATATTTT

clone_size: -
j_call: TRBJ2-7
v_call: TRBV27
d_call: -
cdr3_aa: CASTSVHSYEQYF
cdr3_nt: TGTGCCAGCACTTCGGTACACTCCTACGAGCAGTACTTC

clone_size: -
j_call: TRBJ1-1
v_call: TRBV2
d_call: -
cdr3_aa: CASSRRSTEAFF
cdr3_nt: TGTGCCAGCAGTCGACGGAGCACTGAAGCTTTCTTT

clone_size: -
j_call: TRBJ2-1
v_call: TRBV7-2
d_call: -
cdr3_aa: CASSLNALEQFF
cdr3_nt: TGTGCCAGCAGCTTAAATGCGCTCGAGCAGTTCTTC

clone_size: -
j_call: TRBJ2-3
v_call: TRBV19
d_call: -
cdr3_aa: CASSPQGWTDTQYF
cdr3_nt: TGTGCCAGTAGTCCCCAGGGGTGGACAGATACGCAGTATTTT

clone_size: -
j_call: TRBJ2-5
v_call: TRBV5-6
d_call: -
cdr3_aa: CASSLGLTEETQYF
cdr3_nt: TGTGCCAGCAGCTTGGGTTTGACGGAAGAGACCCAGTACTTC

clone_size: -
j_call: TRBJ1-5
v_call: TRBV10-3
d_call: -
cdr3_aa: CAISGAADQPQHF
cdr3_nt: TGTGCCATCAGTGGGGCGGCAGACCAGCCCCAGCATTTT

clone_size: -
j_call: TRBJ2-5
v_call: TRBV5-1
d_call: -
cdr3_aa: CASSSTGTQETQYF
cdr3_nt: TGCGCCAGCAGCTCAACCGGGACACAAGAGACCCAGTACTTC

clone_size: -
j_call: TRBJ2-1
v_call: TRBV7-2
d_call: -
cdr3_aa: CASSLDGYNEQFF
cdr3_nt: TGTGCCAGCAGCCTGGACGGATACAATGAGCAGTTCTTC

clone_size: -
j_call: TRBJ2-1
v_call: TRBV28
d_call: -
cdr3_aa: CASSPAHLNEQFF
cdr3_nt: TGTGCCAGCAGTCCAGCCCACCTCAATGAGCAGTTCTTC

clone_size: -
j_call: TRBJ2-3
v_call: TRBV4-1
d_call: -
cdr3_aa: CASSQAPGRAHHTQYF
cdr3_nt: TGCGCCAGCAGCCAAGCTCCGGGACGGGCTCACCATACGCAGTATTTT

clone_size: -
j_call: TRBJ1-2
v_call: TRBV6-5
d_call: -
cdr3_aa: CASSYVGVRDYGYTF
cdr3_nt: TGTGCCAGCAGTTATGTGGGGGTTCGGGACTATGGCTACACCTTC

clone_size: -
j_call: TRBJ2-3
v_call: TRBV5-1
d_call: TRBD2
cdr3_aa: CASSTSSGRGPDTQYF
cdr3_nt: TGCGCCAGCAGCACCTCTAGCGGGAGGGGCCCAGATACGCAGTATTTT

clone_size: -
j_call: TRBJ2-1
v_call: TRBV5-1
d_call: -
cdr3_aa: CASSLGVESGNEQFF
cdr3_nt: TGCGCCAGCAGCTTGGGGGTTGAAAGCGGGAATGAGCAGTTCTTC

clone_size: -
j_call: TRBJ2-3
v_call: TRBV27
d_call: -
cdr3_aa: CASSLRSPWEGTDTQYF
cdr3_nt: TGTGCCAGCAGTTTAAGGAGCCCCTGGGAGGGCACAGATACGCAGTATTTT

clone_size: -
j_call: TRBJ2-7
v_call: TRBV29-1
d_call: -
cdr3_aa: CSVWSGANEQYF
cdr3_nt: TGCAGCGTTTGGTCAGGGGCCAACGAGCAGTACTTC

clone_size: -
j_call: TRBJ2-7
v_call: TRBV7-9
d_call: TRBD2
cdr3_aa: CASSLVKLAGRSSYEQYF
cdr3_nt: TGTGCCAGCAGCTTAGTGAAACTAGCGGGAAGGAGCTCCTACGAGCAGTACTTC

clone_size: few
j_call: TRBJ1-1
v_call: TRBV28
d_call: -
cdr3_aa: CASSSADVTEAFF
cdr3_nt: TGTGCCAGCAGTTCCGCCGACGTCACTGAAGCTTTCTTT

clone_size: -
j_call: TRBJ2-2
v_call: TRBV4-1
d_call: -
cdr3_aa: CASSQILANTGELFF
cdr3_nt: TGCGCCAGCAGCCAAATCTTGGCGAACACCGGGGAGCTGTTTTTT

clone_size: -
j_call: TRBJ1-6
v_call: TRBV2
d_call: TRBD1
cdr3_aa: CASLGTAFNSPLHF
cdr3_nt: TGTGCCAGCCTTGGGACAGCTTTCAATTCACCCCTCCACTTT

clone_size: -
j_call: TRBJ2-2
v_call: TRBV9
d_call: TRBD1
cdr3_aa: CASSVRQGAVGELFF
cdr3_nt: TGTGCCAGCAGCGTGCGCCAGGGGGCGGTCGGGGAGCTGTTTTTT

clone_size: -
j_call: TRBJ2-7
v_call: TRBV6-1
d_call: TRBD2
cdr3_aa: CATRGAYEQYF
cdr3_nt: TGTGCCACCCGGGGGGCCTACGAGCAGTACTTC

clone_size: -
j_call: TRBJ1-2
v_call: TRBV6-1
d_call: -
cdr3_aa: CASSMINYGYTF
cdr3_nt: TGTGCCAGCAGCATGATCAACTATGGCTACACCTTC

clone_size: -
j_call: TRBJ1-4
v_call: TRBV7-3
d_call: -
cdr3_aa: CASSYSKEKLFF
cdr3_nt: TGTGCCAGCAGCTACTCGAAAGAAAAACTGTTTTTT

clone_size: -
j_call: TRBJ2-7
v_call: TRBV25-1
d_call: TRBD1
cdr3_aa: CASSSRDRGSYEQYF
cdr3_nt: TGTGCCAGCAGTTCGCGGGACAGGGGCTCCTACGAGCAGTACTTC

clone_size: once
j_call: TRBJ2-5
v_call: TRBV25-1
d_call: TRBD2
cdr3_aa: CASRSGNEPETQYF
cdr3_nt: TGTGCCAGCAGGAGCGGGAATGAGCCAGAGACCCAGTACTTC

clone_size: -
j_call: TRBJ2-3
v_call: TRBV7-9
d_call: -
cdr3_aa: CASSPGGRDTQYF
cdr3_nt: TGTGCCAGCAGCCCGGGGGGCCGGGATACGCAGTATTTT

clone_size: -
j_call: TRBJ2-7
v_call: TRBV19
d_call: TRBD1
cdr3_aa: CASSISGTGLYEQYF
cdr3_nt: TGTGCCAGTAGTATTTCCGGGACAGGGTTATACGAGCAGTACTTC

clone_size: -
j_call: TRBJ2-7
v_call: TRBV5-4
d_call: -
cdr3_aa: CASSLRSSAAEQYF
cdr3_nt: TGTGCCAGCAGCTTGAGGTCTTCGGCAGCCGAGCAGTACTTC